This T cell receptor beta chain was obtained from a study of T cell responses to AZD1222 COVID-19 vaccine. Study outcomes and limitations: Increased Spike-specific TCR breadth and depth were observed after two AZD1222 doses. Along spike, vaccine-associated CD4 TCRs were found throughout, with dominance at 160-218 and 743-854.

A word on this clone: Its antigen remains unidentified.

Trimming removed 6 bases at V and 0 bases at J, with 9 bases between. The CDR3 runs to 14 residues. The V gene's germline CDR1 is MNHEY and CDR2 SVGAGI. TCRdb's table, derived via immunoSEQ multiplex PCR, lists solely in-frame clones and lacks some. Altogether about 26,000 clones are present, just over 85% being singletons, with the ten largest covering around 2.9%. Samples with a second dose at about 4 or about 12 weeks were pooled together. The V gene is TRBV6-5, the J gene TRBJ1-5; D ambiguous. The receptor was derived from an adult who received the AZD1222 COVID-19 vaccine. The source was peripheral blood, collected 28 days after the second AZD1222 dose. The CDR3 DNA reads TGTGCCAGCAGCTTACACCTTAGCAATCAGCCCCAGCATTTT. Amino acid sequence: CASSLHLSNQPQHF.